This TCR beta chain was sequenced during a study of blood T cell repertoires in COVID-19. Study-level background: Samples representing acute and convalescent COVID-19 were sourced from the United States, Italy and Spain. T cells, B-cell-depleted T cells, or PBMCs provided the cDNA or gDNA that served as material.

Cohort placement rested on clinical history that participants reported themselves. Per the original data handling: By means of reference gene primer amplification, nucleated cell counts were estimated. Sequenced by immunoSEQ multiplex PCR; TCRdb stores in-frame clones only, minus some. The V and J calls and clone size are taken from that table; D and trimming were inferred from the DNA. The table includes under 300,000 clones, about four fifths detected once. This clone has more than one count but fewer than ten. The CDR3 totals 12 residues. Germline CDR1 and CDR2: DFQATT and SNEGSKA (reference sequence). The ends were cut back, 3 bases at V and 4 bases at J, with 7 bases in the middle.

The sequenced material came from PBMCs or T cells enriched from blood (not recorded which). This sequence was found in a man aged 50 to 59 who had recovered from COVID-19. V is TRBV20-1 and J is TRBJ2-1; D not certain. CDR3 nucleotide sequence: TGCAGTGCTAGTGACCGGTACAATGAGCAGTTCTTC. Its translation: CSASDRYNEQFF.